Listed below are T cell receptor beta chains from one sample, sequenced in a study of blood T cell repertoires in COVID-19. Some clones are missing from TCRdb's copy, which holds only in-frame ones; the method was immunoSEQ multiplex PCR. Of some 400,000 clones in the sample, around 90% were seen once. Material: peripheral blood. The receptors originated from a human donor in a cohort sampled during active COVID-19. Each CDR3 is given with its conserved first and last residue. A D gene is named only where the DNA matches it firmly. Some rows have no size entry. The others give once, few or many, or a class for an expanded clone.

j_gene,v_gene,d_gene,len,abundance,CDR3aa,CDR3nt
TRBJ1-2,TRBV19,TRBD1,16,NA,CASSSSSDRDNYGYTF,TGTGCCAGTAGTTCTTCGTCGGACAGGGATAACTATGGCTACACCTTC
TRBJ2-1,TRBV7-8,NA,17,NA,CASTLDIYEYSYNEQFF,TGTGCCAGCACCTTAGACATTTACGAATACTCCTACAATGAGCAGTTCTTC
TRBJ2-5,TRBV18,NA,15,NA,CASSPATDGGETQYF,TGTGCCAGCTCCCCCGCGACGGACGGAGGGGAGACCCAGTACTTC
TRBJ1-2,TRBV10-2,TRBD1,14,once,CASLPGRGAEGYTF,TGCGCCAGCCTCCCTGGCAGGGGGGCTGAAGGCTACACCTTC
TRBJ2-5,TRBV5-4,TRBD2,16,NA,CASSLAGGRGGETQYF,TGTGCCAGCAGCTTGGCCGGCGGGAGGGGCGGAGAGACCCAGTACTTC
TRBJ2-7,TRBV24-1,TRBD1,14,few,CATQGQDNSYEQYF,TGTGCCACCCAAGGACAGGACAACTCCTACGAGCAGTACTTC
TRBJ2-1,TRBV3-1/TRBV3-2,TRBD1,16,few,CASSQALTGGQNEQFF,TGTGCCAGCAGCCAAGCTTTGACAGGGGGGCAAAATGAGCAGTTCTTC
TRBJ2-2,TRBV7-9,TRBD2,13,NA,CASSSGGTGELFF,TGTGCCAGCAGCTCCGGGGGGACCGGGGAGCTGTTTTTT
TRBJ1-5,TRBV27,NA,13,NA,CASSPLLYQPQHF,TGTGCCAGCAGCCCACTCCTTTATCAGCCCCAGCATTTT
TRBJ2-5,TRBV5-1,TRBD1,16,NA,CASSLARAGGTETQYF,TGCGCCAGCAGCTTGGCCCGGGCAGGGGGCACAGAGACCCAGTACTTC
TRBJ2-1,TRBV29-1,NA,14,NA,CSVDDENTYNEQFF,TGCAGCGTTGATGATGAGAATACCTACAATGAGCAGTTCTTC
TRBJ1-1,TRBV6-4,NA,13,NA,CASRTEVNTEAFF,TGTGCCAGCAGGACGGAGGTGAACACTGAAGCTTTCTTT
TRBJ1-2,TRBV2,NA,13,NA,CASSDRQNYGYTF,TGTGCCAGCAGTGATAGACAAAACTATGGCTACACCTTC
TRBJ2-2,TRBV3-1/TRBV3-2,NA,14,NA,CASSQTANTGELFF,TGTGCCAGCAGCCAAACAGCGAACACCGGGGAGCTGTTTTTT
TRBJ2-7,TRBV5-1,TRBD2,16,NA,CASSPRSSGSPYEQYF,TGCGCCAGCAGCCCCCGCTCTAGCGGGTCCCCCTACGAGCAGTACTTC
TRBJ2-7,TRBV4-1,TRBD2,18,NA,CASSQDRLAGGIAYEQYF,TGCGCCAGCAGCCAAGATCGCCTAGCGGGGGGCATTGCCTACGAGCAGTACTTC
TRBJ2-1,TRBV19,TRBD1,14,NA,CASRTRQGRNEQFF,TGTGCCAGTAGAACTAGACAGGGACGAAATGAGCAGTTCTTC
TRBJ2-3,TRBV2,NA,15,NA,CASSDLSGRGDTQYF,TGTGCCAGCAGTGATCTATCCGGGAGAGGAGATACGCAGTATTTT
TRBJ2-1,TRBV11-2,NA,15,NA,CASSFGGASYNEQFF,TGTGCCAGCAGCTTTGGGGGGGCGTCCTACAATGAGCAGTTCTTC
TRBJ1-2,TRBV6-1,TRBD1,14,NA,CASSRDRVNYGYTF,TGTGCCAGCAGCCGCGACAGGGTCAACTATGGCTACACCTTC
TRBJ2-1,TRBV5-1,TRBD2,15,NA,CASSLPLAGGDEQFF,TGCGCCAGCAGCTTGCCGCTAGCGGGAGGCGATGAGCAGTTCTTC
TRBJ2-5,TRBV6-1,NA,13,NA,CASSEVAQETQYF,TGTGCCAGCAGTGAAGTGGCCCAAGAGACCCAGTACTTC
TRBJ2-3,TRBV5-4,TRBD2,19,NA,CASSLAGLAGLGGTDTQYF,TGTGCCAGCAGCTTGGCGGGACTAGCGGGACTGGGGGGCACAGATACGCAGTATTTT
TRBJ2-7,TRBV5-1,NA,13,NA,CASSLDTSYEQYF,TGCGCCAGCAGCTTGGACACCTCCTACGAGCAGTACTTC
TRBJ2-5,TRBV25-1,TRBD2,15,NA,CASSLLAGGKETQYF,TGTGCCAGCAGTCTCCTAGCGGGGGGGAAAGAGACCCAGTACTTC
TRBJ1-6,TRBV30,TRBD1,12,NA,CAWGQGNSPLHF,TGTGCCTGGGGACAGGGTAATTCACCCCTCCACTTT
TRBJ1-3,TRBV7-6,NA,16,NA,CASSLYSGWSGNTIYF,TGTGCCAGCAGCTTATATTCGGGGTGGTCTGGAAACACCATATATTTT
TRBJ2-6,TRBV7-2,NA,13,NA,CASSYEWANVLTF,TGTGCCAGCAGCTACGAGTGGGCCAACGTCCTGACTTTC
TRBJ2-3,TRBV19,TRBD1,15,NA,CASSIGDRGTDTQYF,TGTGCCAGTAGTATAGGGGACAGGGGCACAGATACGCAGTATTTT
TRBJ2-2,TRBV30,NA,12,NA,CAWSVGRGELFF,TGTGCCTGGAGTGTAGGCAGGGGGGAGCTGTTTTTT
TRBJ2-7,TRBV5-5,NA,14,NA,CASSFLPGTYEQYF,TGTGCCAGCAGCTTCTTGCCGGGAACCTACGAGCAGTACTTC
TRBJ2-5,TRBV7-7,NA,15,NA,CASSLRESDFTTQYF,TGTGCCAGCAGCTTGAGGGAGTCCGATTTTACGACCCAGTACTTC
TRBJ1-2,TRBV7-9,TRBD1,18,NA,CASSFRATGTGRHYGYTF,TGTGCCAGCAGCTTCCGAGCAACCGGGACAGGGCGGCACTATGGCTACACCTTC
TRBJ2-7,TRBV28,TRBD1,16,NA,CASSTPSQGASYEQYF,TGTGCCAGCAGTACACCATCACAGGGGGCCTCCTACGAGCAGTACTTC
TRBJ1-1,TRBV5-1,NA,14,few,CASSHKLRGTEAFF,TGCGCCAGCAGCCACAAACTTAGGGGGACTGAAGCTTTCTTT
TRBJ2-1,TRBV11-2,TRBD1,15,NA,CASSSLRGTNNEQFF,TGTGCCAGCAGCTCCCTCAGGGGGACGAACAATGAGCAGTTCTTC
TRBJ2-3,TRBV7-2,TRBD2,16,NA,CASSLGRGGIGDTQYF,TGTGCCAGCAGCTTAGGGCGGGGGGGAATCGGCGATACGCAGTATTTT
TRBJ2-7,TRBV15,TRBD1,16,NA,CATSRDTTGGSYEQYF,TGTGCCACCAGCAGAGATACAACAGGGGGTTCCTACGAGCAGTACTTC
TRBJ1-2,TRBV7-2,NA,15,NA,CASSPGGQGGYGYTF,TGTGCCAGCAGCCCCGGAGGGCAGGGTGGCTATGGCTACACCTTC
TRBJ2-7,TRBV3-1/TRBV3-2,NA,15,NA,CASSQAPASGYEQYF,TGTGCCAGCAGCCAAGCCCCGGCCTCGGGCTACGAGCAGTACTTC
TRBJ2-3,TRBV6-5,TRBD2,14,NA,CASKIAGGTDTQYF,TGTGCCAGCAAGATAGCGGGAGGGACAGATACGCAGTATTTT
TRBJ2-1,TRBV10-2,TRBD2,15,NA,CASSLTSGRDGEQFF,TGCGCCAGCAGCCTGACTAGCGGGAGGGACGGTGAGCAGTTCTTC
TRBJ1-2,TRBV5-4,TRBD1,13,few,CASTRDRAYGYTF,TGTGCCAGCACCCGGGACAGAGCCTATGGCTACACCTTC
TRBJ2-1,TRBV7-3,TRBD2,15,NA,CASSLVVGRDNEQFF,TGTGCCAGCAGCTTGGTAGTCGGGAGGGACAATGAGCAGTTCTTC
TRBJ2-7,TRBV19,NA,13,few,CASSLGTPNEQYF,TGTGCCAGTAGTCTCGGGACTCCCAACGAGCAGTACTTC
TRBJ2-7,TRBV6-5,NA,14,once,CASTVPGSRYEQYF,TGTGCCAGCACGGTCCCAGGGTCGCGCTACGAGCAGTACTTC
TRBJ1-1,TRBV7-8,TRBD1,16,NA,CASSPRRTGPNTEAFF,TGTGCCAGCAGCCCGAGGAGGACAGGGCCCAACACTGAAGCTTTCTTT
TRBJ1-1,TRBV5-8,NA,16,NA,CASSPRGPLMNTEAFF,TGTGCCAGCAGCCCCAGGGGACCCCTTATGAACACTGAAGCTTTCTTT
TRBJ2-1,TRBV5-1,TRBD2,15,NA,CASSPGLAGPNEQFF,TGCGCCAGCAGCCCCGGACTAGCGGGCCCCAATGAGCAGTTCTTC